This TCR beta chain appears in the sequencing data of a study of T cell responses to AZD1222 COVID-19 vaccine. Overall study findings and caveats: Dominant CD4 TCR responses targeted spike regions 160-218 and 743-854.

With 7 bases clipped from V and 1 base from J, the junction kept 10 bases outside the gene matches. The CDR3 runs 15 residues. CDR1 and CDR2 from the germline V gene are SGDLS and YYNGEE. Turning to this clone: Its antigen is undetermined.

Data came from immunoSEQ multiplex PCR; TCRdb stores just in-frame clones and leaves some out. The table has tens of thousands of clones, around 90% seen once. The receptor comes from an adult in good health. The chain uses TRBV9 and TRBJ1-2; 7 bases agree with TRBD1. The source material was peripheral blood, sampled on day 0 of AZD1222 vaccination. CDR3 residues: CASAGQTQNNYGYTF. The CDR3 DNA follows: TGTGCCAGCGCGGGACAGACTCAAAATAACTATGGCTACACCTTC.